This T cell receptor beta chain was captured by sequencing in a study of spatial heterogeneity in lung cancer. Whole-study context: Beta-chain sequences were consistently detected more often than alpha-chain sequences.

Time point given: sample taken at primary tumor resection. A total of approximately 77 untreated early-stage non-small cell lung cancer patients served as donors. Tumor, nontumor lung or frozen PBMC supplied whole RNA that was sequenced unsorted. Using its own MiXCR run on the 5' RACE reads, TCRdb lists one record per CDR3 protein. The data contain more than 2,500 distinct CDR3 sequences, over 6.5% of them singletons. In this sample, this clonotype is medium-sized. The V and J ends lost 5 bases and 7 bases, in that order; junction bases with no gene match: 10. The CDR3 consists of 15 residues. Per the germline V gene, CDR1 is SGHTA and CDR2 is FQGTGA.

The sample was normal lung tissue next to the tumor, taken at surgery. The chain is built from TRBV7-3 and TRBJ2-2; 7 bases map to TRBD1. This receptor was obtained from a female donor with early-stage non-small cell lung cancer. The CDR3 DNA reads TGTGCCAGCAGCCCCGGGACAGCCAATGTCGGGGAGCTGTTTTTT. Amino acids: CASSPGTANVGELFF.